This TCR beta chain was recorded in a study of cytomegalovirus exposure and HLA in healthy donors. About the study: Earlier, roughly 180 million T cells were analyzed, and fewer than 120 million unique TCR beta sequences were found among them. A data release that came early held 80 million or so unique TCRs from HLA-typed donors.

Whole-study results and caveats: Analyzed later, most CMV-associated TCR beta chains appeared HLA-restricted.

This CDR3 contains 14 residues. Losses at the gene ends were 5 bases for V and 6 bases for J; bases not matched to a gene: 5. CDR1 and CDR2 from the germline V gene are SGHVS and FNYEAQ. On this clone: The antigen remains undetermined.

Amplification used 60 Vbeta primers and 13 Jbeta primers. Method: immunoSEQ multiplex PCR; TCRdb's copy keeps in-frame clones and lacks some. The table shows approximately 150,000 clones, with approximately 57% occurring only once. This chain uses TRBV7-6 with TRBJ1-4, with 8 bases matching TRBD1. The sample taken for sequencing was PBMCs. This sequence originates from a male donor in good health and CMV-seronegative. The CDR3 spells CASSPLQGDEKLFF. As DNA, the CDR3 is TGTGCCAGCAGCCCATTACAGGGGGATGAAAAACTGTTTTTT.